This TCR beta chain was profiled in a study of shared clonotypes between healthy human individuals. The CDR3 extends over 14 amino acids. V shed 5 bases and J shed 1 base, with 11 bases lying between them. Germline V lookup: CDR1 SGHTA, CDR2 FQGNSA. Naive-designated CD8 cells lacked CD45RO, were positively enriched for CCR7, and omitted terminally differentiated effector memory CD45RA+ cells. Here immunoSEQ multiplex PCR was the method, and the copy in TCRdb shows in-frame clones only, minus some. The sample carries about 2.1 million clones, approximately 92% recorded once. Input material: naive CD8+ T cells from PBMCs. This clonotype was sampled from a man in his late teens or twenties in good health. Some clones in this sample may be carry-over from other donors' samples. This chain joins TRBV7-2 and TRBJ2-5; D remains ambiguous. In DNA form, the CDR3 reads TGTGCCAGCAGCCCCGGACGGTTCCAAGAGACCCAGTACTTC. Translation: CASSPGRFQETQYF. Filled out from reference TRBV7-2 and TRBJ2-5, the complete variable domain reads GAGVSQSPSNKVTEKGKDVELRCDPISGHTALYWYRQSLGQGLEFLIYFQGNSAPDKSGLPSDRFSAERTGGSVSTLTIQRTQQEDSAVYLCASSPGRFQETQYFGPGTRLLVL.